A single sample is the source of the 30 T cell receptor beta chains below, sequenced in a study of CD8 T cells in ankylosing spondylitis. From the 5' RACE reads, TCRdb called clonotypes with MiXCR, one entry per CDR3 protein. The sample includes about 750,000 distinct CDR3 sequences, around 20% of them seen just once. Their antigens remain unidentified. Overall study findings and caveats: There was a TCR beta motif, made of 7 to 9 highly homologous variants, that appeared characteristic of ankylosing spondylitis blood.

Sequencing was done on a sample of blood, either unsorted or a sorted T cell fraction (not recorded which). These receptors were obtained from a male donor with ankylosing spondylitis.

The chain joins TRBV5-1 to TRBJ1-1; tentative D call: TRBD1 (5 bases). CDR1 is SGHRS and CDR2 is YFSETQ in the germline V gene. The CDR3 has 14 residues. The V end lost 2 bases, the J end lost 5 bases, and 13 bases lay between the germline ends. The CDR3 region is CASSFQEGWTEAFF. DNA of the CDR3: TGCGCCAGCAGCTTCCAGGAGGGGTGGACTGAAGCTTTCTTT.

The genes are TRBV20-1 and TRBJ2-1; TRBD1 or TRBD2 may be the D gene (5 bases each). The CDR3 runs 12 residues. CDR1 and CDR2 from the germline V gene are DFQATT and SNEGSKA (reference sequence). Trimming took off 4 bases at V and 6 bases at J, with 10 bases between the two ends. CDR3 nucleotide sequence: TGCAGTGCTAACCGGGACGGCAATGAGCAGTTCTTC. Its protein is CSANRDGNEQFF.

The V gene is TRBV21-1, the J gene TRBJ1-3; the table assigns TRBD1, which was not confirmed against the DNA. TRBV21-1 is a pseudogene. The CDR3 totals 19 residues. The CDR3 protein is CASSLLPPGQGPSGNTIYF. DNA for the CDR3: TGTGCCAGCAGCCTCCTCCCCCCGGGACAGGGCCCCTCTGGAAACACCATATATTTT.

The chain carries TRBV20-1 and TRBJ2-1, with D possibly TRBD2 on 6 matching bases. Trimming cost V 3 bases and J 0 bases, with 15 bases left between them. Looked up from germline, CDR1 is DFQATT and CDR2 is SNEGSKA (reference sequence). This CDR3 spans 16 amino acids. In nucleotides, the CDR3 is TGCAGTGCTAGCCACGCGGGGCCCAGCTCCTACAATGAGCAGTTCTTC. It codes for CSASHAGPSSYNEQFF.

The chain has TRBV19 and TRBJ2-3; 10 nucleotides align to TRBD1. The germline CDR1 and CDR2 sequences are LNHDA and SQIVND (reference sequence). The CDR3 consists of 16 residues. The ends lost 5 bases at V and 4 bases at J; junction bases unmatched: 9. The CDR3 DNA reads as TGTGCCAGTAGTCCAAGACAGGGGGCAGGGGCAGATACGCAGTATTTT. This gives the protein CASSPRQGAGADTQYF.

This chain links TRBV29-1 with TRBJ2-7, with D tentatively TRBD1 or TRBD2 (6 bases each). V was trimmed by 2 bases and J by 4 bases, leaving 12 bases between them. This CDR3 has 13 residues. Germline values: CDR1 SQVTM, CDR2 ANQGSEA. CDR3 sequence: CSVESGGAYEQYF. The CDR3 nucleotides are TGCAGCGTTGAATCCGGGGGCGCGTACGAGCAGTACTTC.

The rearrangement links TRBV12-3 or TRBV12-4 to TRBJ2-7; D unclear. V was shortened by 11 bases and J by 6 bases, with 14 bases between the two germline ends. The CDR3 length is 11 residues. CDR3 DNA: TGTGCCTGCTCTGGGTTAGGCGAGCAGTACTTC. This codes for CACSGLGEQYF.

This clonotype was picked up a small number of times. The chain has TRBV24-1 and TRBJ2-3; no definite D call. Trimming removed 0 bases from V and 5 bases from J, with 5 bases in between. The CDR3 is 13 residues long. Germline lookup yields CDR1 KGHDR and CDR2 SFDVKD. The CDR3 loop reads CATSDLPGDTQYF. The CDR3 coding sequence is TGTGCCACCAGTGATTTGCCCGGAGATACGCAGTATTTT.

This clonotype turned up a few times. V is TRBV29-1 and J is TRBJ1-1, with 9 bases identical to TRBD1. Germline V gene lookup returns CDR1 SQVTM and CDR2 ANQGSEA. Losses at the gene ends were 6 bases for V and 6 bases for J; bases not matched to a gene: 11. The CDR3 has 14 amino acids. The CDR3, as DNA: TGCAGCGTCGGAGCGGGACAGGGTCATGCTGAAGCTTTCTTT. Its translation is CSVGAGQGHAEAFF.

The CDR3 loop reads CASSEAGTGSTDTQYF. In DNA, the CDR3 is TGTGCCAGCAGTGAGGCCGGGACAGGGAGCACAGATACGCAGTATTTT. The J gene is TRBJ2-3, the V gene TRBV6-1; 9 nucleotides match TRBD1. The CDR3 runs to 16 residues. Germline V gene sequence: CDR1 MNHNS, CDR2 SASEGT. Germline trimming cut 3 bases from V and 0 bases from J; bases unmatched to any gene: 4.

A few counts support this clonotype. This chain connects TRBV12-3 or TRBV12-4 to TRBJ2-3; D is possibly TRBD2 (5 bases). Trimming took 3 bases from V and 2 from J, leaving 12 bases between them. The CDR3 sequence is 15 residues long. The CDR3 DNA is TGTGCCAGCAGTTTCCAAAGCGGTTACACAGATACGCAGTATTTT. Translated: CASSFQSGYTDTQYF.

The chain carries TRBV20-1 and TRBJ2-5; D remains ambiguous. V gave up 0 bases and J gave up 1 base, with 12 bases separating them. Germline V gene lookup returns CDR1 DFQATT and CDR2 SNEGSKA (reference sequence). This CDR3 is 15 amino acids long. The chain's CDR3 is CSARDTRAPQETQYF. CDR3 bases: TGCAGTGCTAGAGATACCCGGGCTCCCCAAGAGACCCAGTACTTC.

The chain carries TRBV12-3 or TRBV12-4 and TRBJ2-1, with D possibly TRBD2 on 5 matching bases. V dropped 5 bases and J dropped 0 bases, with 17 bases sitting between them. The CDR3 sequence is 17 residues long. The CDR3 sequence: CASSLAGGTSSYNEQFF. The CDR3 coding sequence is TGTGCCAGCAGTCTTGCCGGAGGCACAAGCTCCTACAATGAGCAGTTCTTC.

This clonotype was observed a handful of times. This chain connects TRBV12-3 or TRBV12-4 to TRBJ2-1; D possibly corresponds to TRBD2 (6 bases). V was trimmed by 5 bases and J by 9 bases, leaving 8 bases between them. The CDR3 totals 11 residues. The CDR3 coding sequence is TGTGCCAGCAGTAGCGGGTCTGAGCAGTTCTTC. It specifies CASSSGSEQFF.

This clonotype has more than one count but fewer than ten. V gene TRBV5-1 combines with J gene TRBJ1-1; TRBD1 might be the D (6 bases). The germline V gene encodes CDR1 SGHRS and CDR2 YFSETQ. This CDR3 has 13 residues. V was clipped by 0 bases and J by 8 bases, with 11 bases between them. CDR3 in amino acids: CASSLVGAGEAFF. The CDR3 nucleotides read TGCGCCAGCAGCTTGGTGGGGGCCGGGGAAGCTTTCTTT.

V gene TRBV7-9 combines with J gene TRBJ2-5, with unresolved D. Trimming cost V 5 bases and J 2 bases, with 6 bases left between them. Germline V gene data show CDR1 as SEHNR and CDR2 as FQNEAQ (reference sequence). The CDR3 is 12 residues long. The CDR3: CASSRMQETQYF. Written as DNA, the CDR3 is TGTGCCAGCAGCCGGATGCAAGAGACCCAGTACTTC.

The chain links TRBV9 to TRBJ2-5; TRBD2 matches 7 bases. Germline CDR1 is SGDLS and CDR2 is YYNGEE. Germline trimming cut 0 bases from V and 7 bases from J; bases unmatched to any gene: 6. The CDR3 covers 14 residues. The CDR3 DNA reads as TGTGCCAGCAGCGTAGGACTAGCTGTCGGGACCCAGTACTTC. Amino acids: CASSVGLAVGTQYF.

The sample holds many counts of this clonotype. CDR3 DNA: TGTGCCAGCAGTGAACCAGGGCGCGATGAGCAGTTCTTC. Translation gives CASSEPGRDEQFF. The V call is TRBV6-1, the J call TRBJ2-1; a possible D gene is TRBD1 (5 bases). V lost 2 bases, J lost 8 bases, and 10 bases lay in between. The CDR3 runs 13 residues. Germline CDR1 MNHNS, CDR2 SASEGT.

The chain recombines TRBV5-1 with TRBJ1-1; D is unclear. The V end was cut by 6 bases, the J end by 4 bases, with 16 bases between. The CDR3 has 14 residues. Germline V gene data show CDR1 as SGHRS and CDR2 as YFSETQ. The CDR3 reads CASTRGGDGTEAFF. CDR3 bases: TGCGCCAGCACCCGTGGCGGGGATGGCACTGAAGCTTTCTTT.

At least ten counts were recorded for this clonotype. V gene TRBV6-2 or TRBV6-3 combines with J gene TRBJ1-1; perhaps TRBD1 as D (6 bases). The V gene lost 6 bases and the J gene lost 1 base, with 9 bases spanning the gap. CDR1 and CDR2 from the germline V gene are MNHEY and SVGEGT. The CDR3 loop spans 13 amino acids. The CDR3 protein is CASSPRGNTEAFF. CDR3 sequence (DNA): TGTGCCAGCAGCCCCAGGGGGAACACTGAAGCTTTCTTT.

This clonotype was counted only a few times. This chain joins TRBV30 and TRBJ2-1; D could derive from TRBD1 or TRBD2 (6 bases each). V was pared by 3 bases and J by 0 bases, with 18 bases between. From germline, CDR1 is GTSNPN and CDR2 SVGIG (reference sequence). The CDR3 extends over 17 amino acids. CDR3 sequence: CAWRGGGGPSSYNEQFF. CDR3 DNA sequence: TGTGCCTGGAGAGGGGGTGGGGGGCCCAGCTCCTACAATGAGCAGTTCTTC.

A few counts support this clonotype. The chain couples TRBV7-2 to TRBJ2-1; D is tentatively TRBD1 or TRBD2 (6 bases each). The CDR3 is 16 residues long. The V end was cut by 0 bases, the J end by 6 bases, with 15 bases between. Germline V lookup: CDR1 SGHTA, CDR2 FQGNSA. CDR3 protein: CASSLARDTAFNEQFF. CDR3 DNA: TGTGCCAGCAGCTTAGCGCGGGACACCGCCTTCAATGAGCAGTTCTTC.

As for this clonotype: A read error may be the cause here, since a much bigger clone is one base away. The chain has TRBV27 and TRBJ2-5; 10 bases match TRBD2. The CDR3 extends over 16 amino acids. Germline CDR1 and CDR2: MNHEY and SMNVEV (reference sequence). The V segment lost 3 bases and the J segment 5 bases; nucleotides outside the gene matches: 9. In DNA, the CDR3 is TGTGCCAGCAGTTTCCTTAGCGGGGGGACCCATGAGACCCAGTACTTC. Its translation is CASSFLSGGTHETQYF.

The CDR3 nucleotides are TGCGCCAGCAGCTTCTCAGGATCACGGACTGAAGCTTTCTTT. Its protein product is CASSFSGSRTEAFF. The V gene is TRBV5-1, the J gene TRBJ1-1; D unclear. The germline gives CDR1 SGHRS, CDR2 YFSETQ. This CDR3 contains 14 residues. V lost 2 bases, J lost 5 bases, and 13 bases lay in between.

This clonotype was detected many times. The rearrangement uses TRBV29-1 and TRBJ2-1; D perhaps matches TRBD2 (5 bases). The CDR3 runs 16 residues. V shed 0 bases and J shed 1 base, with 13 bases lying between them. The germline CDR1 and CDR2 sequences are SQVTM and ANQGSEA. DNA of the CDR3: TGCAGCGTTGAAGATCCCGGGGTGGGTTCCTACAATGAGCAGTTCTTC. This codes for CSVEDPGVGSYNEQFF.

This clonotype was observed many times. The J gene is TRBJ1-5, the V gene TRBV12-3 or TRBV12-4, with 9 bases aligning to TRBD1. V shed 4 bases, J shed 3 bases, and the junction held 4 bases outside the gene matches. The CDR3 runs to 15 residues. CDR3 loop: CASSSTGGFNQPQHF. CDR3 in DNA: TGTGCCAGCAGTTCAACAGGGGGCTTCAATCAGCCCCAGCATTTT.

This clonotype was seen many times. At one end, the junction sequence differs from germline, possibly due to a read error. The chain is built from TRBV29-1 and TRBJ1-1; D is uncertain. Germline assignment: CDR1 SQVTM and CDR2 ANQGSEA. The length of the CDR3 is 11 residues. CDR3: CSVERAGGLIF. CDR3 sequence (DNA): TGCAGCGTTGAACGGGCAGGCGGGCTTATCTTT. The entire variable domain, with the rest obtained from reference TRBV29-1 and TRBJ1-1, is as follows: SAVISQKPSRDICQRGTSLTIQCQVDSQVTMMFWYRQQPGQSLTLIATANQGSEATYESGFVIDKFPISRPNLTFSTLTVSNMSPEDSSIYLCSVERAGGLIFGQGTRLTVV.

This clonotype was picked up a small number of times. The chain carries TRBV7-9 and TRBJ2-7; no reliable D call. V lost 0 bases and J 0 bases, leaving 6 bases between the germline ends. Germline V gives CDR1 SEHNR, CDR2 FQNEAQ (reference sequence). This CDR3 has 14 amino acids. CDR3 in amino acids: CASSLAKSSYEQYF. In DNA, the CDR3 is TGTGCCAGCAGCTTAGCCAAGAGCTCCTACGAGCAGTACTTC.

This chain joins TRBV3-1 and TRBJ1-4, with D tentatively TRBD1 (6 bases). The germline CDR1 and CDR2 sequences are LGHDT and YNNKEL (reference sequence). Trimming stripped 2 bases from V and 5 bases from J, with 15 bases between. The CDR3 is 16 amino acids. The CDR3 protein is CASSQWAGVNNEKLFF. The CDR3 DNA is TGTGCCAGCAGCCAATGGGCAGGGGTTAACAATGAAAAACTGTTTTTT.

This clonotype was found a few times. The J gene is TRBJ2-4, the V gene TRBV20-1; 8 bases map to TRBD1. CDR3 length equals 12 residues. Losses at the gene ends were 6 bases for V and 4 bases for J; bases not matched to a gene: 2. The V gene's germline CDR1 is DFQATT and CDR2 SNEGSKA (reference sequence). As DNA, the CDR3 is TGCAGTGCCGGACAGGGAAAAAACATTCAGTACTTC. Encoded protein: CSAGQGKNIQYF.